This T cell receptor (beta chain) originates from a study of shared clonotypes between healthy human individuals. Broader study findings: Large depth notwithstanding, sorted-subset sequencing proved incomplete by rarefaction. Sample collection involved blood only; tissue repertoires are likely different. As a rule, naive subsets had a larger estimated richness than memory subsets.

The length of the CDR3 is 14 residues. Trimming took 5 bases from V and 2 from J; bases not matched to a gene: 4. In germline, CDR1 is SGHTA, CDR2 FQGTGA. There were no recent acute infections or vaccinations among the donors, who were healthy HIV-negative adults. Method: immunoSEQ multiplex PCR; TCRdb's copy keeps in-frame clones and lacks some. The table has approximately 2.3 million clones, 80% to 95% seen once. A remark on this clone: Its antigen is unidentified.

The V and J genes are TRBV7-3 and TRBJ2-3, with TRBD2 matching over 7 bases. Specimen: naive CD4+ T cells from PBMCs. Subset reported: CD45RA+ positively selected. This TCR was sampled from a young man in good health. Some clones in this sample may be carry-over from other donors' samples. The CDR3 region has the DNA TGTGCCAGCAGCGCGGCGGGAGCCACAGATACGCAGTATTTT. Its translation is CASSAAGATDTQYF. Full variable domain (outside the CDR3, taken from reference TRBV7-3 and TRBJ2-3): GAGVSQTPSNKVTEKGKYVELRCDPISGHTALYWYRQSLGQGPEFLIYFQGTGAADDSGLPNDRFFAVRPEGSVSTLKIQRTERGDSAVYLCASSAAGATDTQYFGPGTRLTVL.